The clone carrying this TCR beta chain has only one observation. The data were taken from a study of T cell responses to AZD1222 COVID-19 vaccine. The V end was cut by 8 bases, the J end by 4 bases, with 17 bases between. There are 15 residues in the CDR3. Germline V gives CDR1 LNHDA, CDR2 SQIVND (reference sequence). Some clones are missing from TCRdb's copy, which holds only in-frame ones; the method was immunoSEQ multiplex PCR. The table has 150,000 to 200,000 clones, roughly 94% seen once. Sequenced material: peripheral blood, taken 28 days after the second AZD1222 dose. The chain joins TRBV19 to TRBJ2-2; D might be TRBD2 (6 bases). The sequence derives from an adult who received the AZD1222 COVID-19 vaccine. For the CDR3, the DNA is TGTGCCAGTTCCCAGGCAGGGAGGATCACCGGGGAGCTGTTTTTT. Protein: CASSQAGRITGELFF. Supplemented by reference TRBV19 and TRBJ2-2, the full variable domain reads DGGITQSPKYLFRKEGQNVTLSCEQNLNHDAMYWYRQDPGQGLRLIYYSQIVNDFQKGDIAEGYSVSREKKESFPLTVTSAQKNPTAFYLCASSQAGRITGELFFGEGSRLTVL.